Detailed here is one TCR beta chain. This sample was taken from a study of blood T cell repertoires in COVID-19. Turning to the study itself: Researchers got acute and convalescent COVID-19 samples from the United States, Italy and Spain. T cells, B-cell-depleted T cells, or PBMCs provided the cDNA or gDNA that served as material.

Germline loops: CDR1 SQVTM, CDR2 ANQGSEA. V was cut by 6 bases and J by 5 bases, with 11 bases left in between. The CDR3 totals 12 residues. As originally analysed: Reference gene primer amplification in the assay estimated nucleated cell counts. Assay: immunoSEQ multiplex PCR; the TCRdb copy retains only in-frame clones and omits some. V and J calls plus clone size are reproduced from that table; the DNA served to infer D and trimming. The sample holds about 340,000 clones, 65% to 85% seen once. The sample was peripheral blood. This TCR derives from a man aged 30 to 39 with active or convalescent COVID-19. This chain uses TRBV29-1 with TRBJ1-5; D call uncertain. In nucleotides, the CDR3 is TGCAGCGTAGGACTCGGAGATCAGCCCCAGCATTTT. Translated: CSVGLGDQPQHF.